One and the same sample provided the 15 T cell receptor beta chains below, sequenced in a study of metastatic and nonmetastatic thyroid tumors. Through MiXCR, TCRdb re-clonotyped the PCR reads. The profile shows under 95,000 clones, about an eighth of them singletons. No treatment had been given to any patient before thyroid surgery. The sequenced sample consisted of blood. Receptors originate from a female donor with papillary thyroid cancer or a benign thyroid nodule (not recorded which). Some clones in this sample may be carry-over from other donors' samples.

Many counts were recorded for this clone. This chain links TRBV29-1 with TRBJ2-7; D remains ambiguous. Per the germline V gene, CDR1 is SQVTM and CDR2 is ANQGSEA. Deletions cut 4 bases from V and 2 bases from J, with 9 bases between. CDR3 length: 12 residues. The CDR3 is CSVVVGTYEQYF. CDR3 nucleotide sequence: TGCAGCGTTGTTGTAGGTACCTACGAGCAGTACTTC.

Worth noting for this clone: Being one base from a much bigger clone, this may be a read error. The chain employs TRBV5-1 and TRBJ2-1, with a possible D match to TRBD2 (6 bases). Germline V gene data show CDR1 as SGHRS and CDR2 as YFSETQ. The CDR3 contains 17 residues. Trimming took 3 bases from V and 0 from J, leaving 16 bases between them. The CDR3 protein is CASSSYSVGGSYNEQFF. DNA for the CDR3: TGCGCCAGCAGCTCCTATAGCGTGGGGGGCTCCTACAATGAGCAGTTCTTC.

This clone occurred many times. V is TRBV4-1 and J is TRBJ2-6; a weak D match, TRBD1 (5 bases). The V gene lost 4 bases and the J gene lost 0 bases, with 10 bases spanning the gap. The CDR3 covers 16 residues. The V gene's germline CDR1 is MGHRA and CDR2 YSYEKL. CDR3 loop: CASSLPRVSGANVLTF. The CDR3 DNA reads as TGCGCCAGCAGCCTCCCCAGGGTCTCTGGGGCCAACGTCCTGACTTTC.

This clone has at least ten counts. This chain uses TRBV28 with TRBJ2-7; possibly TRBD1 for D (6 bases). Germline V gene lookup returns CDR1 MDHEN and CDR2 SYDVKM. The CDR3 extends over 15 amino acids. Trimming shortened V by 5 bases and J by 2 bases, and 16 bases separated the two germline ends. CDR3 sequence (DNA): TGTGCCAGCAGTCCGCAGGGGATAATTGCCTACGAGCAGTACTTC. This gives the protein CASSPQGIIAYEQYF.

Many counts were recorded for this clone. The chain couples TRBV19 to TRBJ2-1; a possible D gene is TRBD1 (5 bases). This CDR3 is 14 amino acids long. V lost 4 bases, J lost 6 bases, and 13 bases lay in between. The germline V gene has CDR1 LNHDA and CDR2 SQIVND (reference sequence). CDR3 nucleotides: TGTGCCAGTAGTAGCCAGACAGTCGTCAATGAGCAGTTCTTC. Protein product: CASSSQTVVNEQFF.

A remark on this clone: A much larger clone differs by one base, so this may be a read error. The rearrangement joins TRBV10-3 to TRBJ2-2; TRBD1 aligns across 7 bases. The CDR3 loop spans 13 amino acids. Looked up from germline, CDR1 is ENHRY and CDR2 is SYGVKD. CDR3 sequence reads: CAISQGDTWELFF. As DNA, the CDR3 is TGTGCCATCAGTCAGGGGGACACCTGGGAGCTGTTTTTT.

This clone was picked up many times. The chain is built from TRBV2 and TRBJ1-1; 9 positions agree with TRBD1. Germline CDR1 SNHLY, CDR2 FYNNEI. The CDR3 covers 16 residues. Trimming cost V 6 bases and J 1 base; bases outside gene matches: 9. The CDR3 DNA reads TGTGCCAGCAGGGCCCCCACAGGGGGCGGGAACACTGAAGCTTTCTTT. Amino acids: CASRAPTGGGNTEAFF.

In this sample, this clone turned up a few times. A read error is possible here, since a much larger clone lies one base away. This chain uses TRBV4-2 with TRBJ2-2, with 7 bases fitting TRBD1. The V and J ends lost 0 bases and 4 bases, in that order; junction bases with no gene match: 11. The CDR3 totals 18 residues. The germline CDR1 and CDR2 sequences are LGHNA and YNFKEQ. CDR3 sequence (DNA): TGTGCCAGCAGCCAAGATCATAAGGGGGCGCGTTGCACCGGGGAGCTGTTTTTT. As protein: CASSQDHKGARCTGELFF.

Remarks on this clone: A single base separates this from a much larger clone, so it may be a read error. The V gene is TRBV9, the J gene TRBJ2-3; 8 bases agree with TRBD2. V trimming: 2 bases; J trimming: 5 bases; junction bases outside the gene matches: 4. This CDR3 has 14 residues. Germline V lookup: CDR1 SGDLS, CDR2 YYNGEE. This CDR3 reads CASSVVRGGDTQYF. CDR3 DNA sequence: TGTGCCAGCAGCGTGGTTCGGGGGGGAGATACGCAGTATTTT.

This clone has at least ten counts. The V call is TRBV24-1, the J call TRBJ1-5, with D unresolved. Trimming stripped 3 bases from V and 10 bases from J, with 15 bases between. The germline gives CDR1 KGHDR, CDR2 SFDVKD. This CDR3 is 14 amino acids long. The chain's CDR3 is CATSDPLEGRPQHF. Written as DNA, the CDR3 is TGTGCCACCAGTGATCCCCTTGAGGGAAGACCCCAGCATTTT.

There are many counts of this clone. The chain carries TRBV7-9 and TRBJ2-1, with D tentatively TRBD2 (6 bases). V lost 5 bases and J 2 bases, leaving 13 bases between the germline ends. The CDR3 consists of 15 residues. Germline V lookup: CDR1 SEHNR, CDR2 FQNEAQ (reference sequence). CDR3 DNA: TGTGCCAGCAGCGCCCCGGAGGGTACCTACAATGAGCAGTTCTTC. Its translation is CASSAPEGTYNEQFF.

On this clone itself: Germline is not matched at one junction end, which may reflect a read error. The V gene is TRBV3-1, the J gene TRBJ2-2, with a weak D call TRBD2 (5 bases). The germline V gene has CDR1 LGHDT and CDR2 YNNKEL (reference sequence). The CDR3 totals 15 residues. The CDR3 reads CVSSPSIGGTGELFF. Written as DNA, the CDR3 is TGTGTCAGCAGCCCATCCATCGGAGGCACCGGGGAGCTGTTTTTT.

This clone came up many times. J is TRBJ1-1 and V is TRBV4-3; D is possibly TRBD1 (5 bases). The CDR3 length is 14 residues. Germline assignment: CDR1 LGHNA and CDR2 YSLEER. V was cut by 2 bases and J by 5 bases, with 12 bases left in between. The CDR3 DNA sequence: TGCGCCAGCAGCCAACTAAGGGGTGGAACTGAAGCTTTCTTT. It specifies CASSQLRGGTEAFF.

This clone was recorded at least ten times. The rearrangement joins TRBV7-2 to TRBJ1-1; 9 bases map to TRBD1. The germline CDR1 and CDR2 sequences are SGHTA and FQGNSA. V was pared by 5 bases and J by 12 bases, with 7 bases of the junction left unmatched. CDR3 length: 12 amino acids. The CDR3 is CASSPGTGISFF. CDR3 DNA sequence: TGTGCCAGCAGCCCGGGGACAGGGATTTCTTTCTTT.

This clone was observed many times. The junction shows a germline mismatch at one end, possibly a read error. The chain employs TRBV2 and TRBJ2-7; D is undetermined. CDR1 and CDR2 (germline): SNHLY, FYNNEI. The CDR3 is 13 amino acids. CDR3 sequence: CASSEALRPGHFF. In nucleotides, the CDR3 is TGTGCCAGCAGTGAAGCGCTTCGTCCAGGCCATTTCTTC.